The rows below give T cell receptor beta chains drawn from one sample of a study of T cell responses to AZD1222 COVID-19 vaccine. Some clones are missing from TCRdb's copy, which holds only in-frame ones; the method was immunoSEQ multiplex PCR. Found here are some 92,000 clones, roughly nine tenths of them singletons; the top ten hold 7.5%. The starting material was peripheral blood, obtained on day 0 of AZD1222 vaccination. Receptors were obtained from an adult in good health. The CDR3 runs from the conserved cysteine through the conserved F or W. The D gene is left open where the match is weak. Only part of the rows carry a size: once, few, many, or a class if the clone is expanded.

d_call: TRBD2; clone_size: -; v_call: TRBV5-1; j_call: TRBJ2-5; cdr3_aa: CASSLLTSEQETQYF; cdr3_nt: TGCGCCAGCAGCTTGCTGACTAGCGAGCAAGAGACCCAGTACTTC
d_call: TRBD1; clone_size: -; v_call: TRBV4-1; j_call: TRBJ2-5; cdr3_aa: CASSQESRGRETQYF; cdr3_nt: TGCGCCAGCAGCCAAGAGTCCAGGGGGCGAGAGACCCAGTACTTC
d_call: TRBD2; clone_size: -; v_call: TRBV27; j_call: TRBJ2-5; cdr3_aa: CASRDTGLAGGKTQYF; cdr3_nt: TGTGCCAGCAGGGATACAGGACTAGCGGGAGGGAAGACCCAGTACTTC
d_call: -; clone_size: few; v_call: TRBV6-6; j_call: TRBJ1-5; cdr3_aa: CASSPSRAAYSNQPQHF; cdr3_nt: TGTGCCAGCAGTCCGAGTAGGGCAGCTTATAGCAATCAGCCCCAGCATTTT
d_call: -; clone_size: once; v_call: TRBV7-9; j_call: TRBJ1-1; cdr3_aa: CASSLSGNTEAFF; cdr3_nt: TGTGCCAGCAGCTTAAGTGGGAACACTGAAGCTTTCTTT
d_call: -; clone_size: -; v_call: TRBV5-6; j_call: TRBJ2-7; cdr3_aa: CASSLLQLLSYEQYF; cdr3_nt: TGTGCCAGCAGCTTGTTGCAGCTCTTGTCGTACGAGCAGTACTTC
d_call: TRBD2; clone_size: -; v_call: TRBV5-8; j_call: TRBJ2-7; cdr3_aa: CASSFPSGSGPSSEQYF; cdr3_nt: TGTGCCAGCAGCTTCCCCAGCGGGAGTGGGCCAAGTTCCGAGCAGTACTTC
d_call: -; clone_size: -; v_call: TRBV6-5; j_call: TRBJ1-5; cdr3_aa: CASRVGVNQPQHF; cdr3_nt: TGTGCCAGCAGGGTAGGGGTCAATCAGCCCCAGCATTTT
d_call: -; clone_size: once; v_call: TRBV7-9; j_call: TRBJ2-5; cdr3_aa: CASSLSSLVMETQYF; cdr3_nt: TGTGCCAGCAGCTTATCCTCCCTTGTGATGGAGACCCAGTACTTC
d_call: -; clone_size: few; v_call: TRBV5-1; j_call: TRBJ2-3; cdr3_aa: CASSATVGDTQYF; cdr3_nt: TGCGCCAGCAGCGCGACAGTTGGGGATACGCAGTATTTT
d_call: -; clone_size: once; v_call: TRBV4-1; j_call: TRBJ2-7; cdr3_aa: CASSQAGTSSYEQYF; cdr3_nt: TGCGCCAGCAGCCAAGCAGGAACAAGCTCCTACGAGCAGTACTTC
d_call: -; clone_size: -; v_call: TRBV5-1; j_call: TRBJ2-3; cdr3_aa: CASSQGTATDTQYF; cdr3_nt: TGCGCCAGCAGCCAAGGGACTGCCACAGATACGCAGTATTTT
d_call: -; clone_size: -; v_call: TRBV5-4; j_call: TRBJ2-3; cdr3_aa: CASSLEDTQYF; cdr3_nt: TGTGCCAGCAGCTTGGAAGATACGCAGTATTTT
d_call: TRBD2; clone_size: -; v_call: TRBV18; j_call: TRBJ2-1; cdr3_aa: CASSPGLAGAPFGNEQFF; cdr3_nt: TGTGCCAGCTCACCAGGCCTAGCGGGGGCCCCTTTTGGGAATGAGCAGTTCTTC
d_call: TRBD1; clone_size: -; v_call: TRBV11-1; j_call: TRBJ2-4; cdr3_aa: CASSVTRDRGHIQYF; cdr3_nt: TGTGCCAGCAGCGTCACCCGGGACAGGGGTCACATTCAGTACTTC
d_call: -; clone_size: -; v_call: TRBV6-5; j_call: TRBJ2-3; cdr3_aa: CASSYSSGAGGDTQYF; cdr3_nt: TGTGCCAGCAGTTACTCATCAGGGGCTGGGGGAGATACGCAGTATTTT
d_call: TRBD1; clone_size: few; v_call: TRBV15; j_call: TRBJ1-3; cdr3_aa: CATSRQGPRSGNTIYF; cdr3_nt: TGTGCCACCAGTAGACAGGGACCCCGCTCTGGAAACACCATATATTTT
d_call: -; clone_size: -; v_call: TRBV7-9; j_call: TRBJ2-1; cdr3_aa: CASSLLAMSSYNEQFF; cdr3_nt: TGTGCCAGCAGCTTACTAGCGATGAGCTCCTACAATGAGCAGTTCTTC
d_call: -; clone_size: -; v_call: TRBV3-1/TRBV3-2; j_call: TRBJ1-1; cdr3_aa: CASSPGTEAFF; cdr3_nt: TGTGCCAGCAGCCCTGGGACTGAAGCTTTCTTT
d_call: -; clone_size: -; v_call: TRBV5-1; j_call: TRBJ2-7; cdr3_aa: CASSGSPDTYEQYF; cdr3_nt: TGCGCCAGCAGTGGTTCGCCAGACACGTACGAGCAGTACTTC
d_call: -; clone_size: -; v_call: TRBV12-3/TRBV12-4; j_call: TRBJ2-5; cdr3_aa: CASSIRSRETQYF; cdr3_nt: TGTGCCAGCAGCATAAGGTCCCGCGAGACCCAGTACTTC
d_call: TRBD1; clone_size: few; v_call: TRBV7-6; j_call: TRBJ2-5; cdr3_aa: CASSPSEGASRTQYF; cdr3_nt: TGTGCCAGCAGCCCTTCCGAGGGGGCATCGCGGACCCAGTACTTC
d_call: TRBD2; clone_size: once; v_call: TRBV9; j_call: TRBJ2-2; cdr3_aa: CASSASGSYTGELFF; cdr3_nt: TGTGCCAGCAGCGCTAGCGGGAGTTACACCGGGGAGCTGTTTTTT
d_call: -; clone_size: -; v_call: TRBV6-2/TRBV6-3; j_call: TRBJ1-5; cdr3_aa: CASSQGLGNQPQHF; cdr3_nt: TGTGCCAGCAGTCAGGGCTTAGGAAATCAGCCCCAGCATTTT
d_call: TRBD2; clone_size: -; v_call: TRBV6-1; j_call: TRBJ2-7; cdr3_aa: CASSDHGTSRPYEQYF; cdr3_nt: TGTGCCAGCAGTGACCACGGGACTAGCCGGCCTTACGAGCAGTACTTC
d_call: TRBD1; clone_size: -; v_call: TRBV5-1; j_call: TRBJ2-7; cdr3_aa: CASSSGQGAGEQYF; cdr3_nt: TGCGCCAGCAGCTCCGGACAGGGGGCTGGGGAGCAGTACTTC
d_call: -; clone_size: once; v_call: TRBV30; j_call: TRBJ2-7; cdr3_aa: CAWGGSGEQYF; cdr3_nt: TGTGCCTGGGGGGGATCTGGGGAGCAGTACTTC
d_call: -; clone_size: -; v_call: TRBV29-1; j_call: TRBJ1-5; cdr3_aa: CSVRTDGDQPQHF; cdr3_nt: TGCAGCGTTCGTACCGACGGCGATCAGCCCCAGCATTTT
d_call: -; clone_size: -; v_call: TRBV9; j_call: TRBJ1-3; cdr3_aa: CASSVGVSGNTIYF; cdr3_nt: TGTGCCAGCAGCGTAGGGGTGTCTGGAAACACCATATATTTT
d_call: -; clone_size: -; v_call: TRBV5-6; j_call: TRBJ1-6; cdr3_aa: CASSLATAAELSPLHF; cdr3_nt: TGTGCCAGCAGCTTGGCCACGGCCGCGGAACTCTCACCCCTCCACTTT
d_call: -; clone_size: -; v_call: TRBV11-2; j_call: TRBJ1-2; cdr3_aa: CASSSGSGTIYGYTF; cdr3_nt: TGTGCCAGCAGCTCCGGATCCGGGACCATTTATGGCTACACCTTC
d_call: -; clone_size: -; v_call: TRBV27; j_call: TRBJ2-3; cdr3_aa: CASSFDRVGNTQYF; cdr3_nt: TGTGCCAGCAGTTTCGACAGAGTAGGTAATACGCAGTATTTT
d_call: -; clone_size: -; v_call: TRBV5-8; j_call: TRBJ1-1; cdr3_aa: CASRGGIEAFF; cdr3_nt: TGTGCCAGCAGAGGGGGGATTGAAGCTTTCTTT
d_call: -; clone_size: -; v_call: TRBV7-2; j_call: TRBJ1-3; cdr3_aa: CASSSGGGNTIYF; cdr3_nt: TGTGCCAGTAGCTCGGGCGGCGGAAACACCATATATTTT
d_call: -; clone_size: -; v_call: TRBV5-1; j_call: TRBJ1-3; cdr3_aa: CASSPPGTLGNTIYF; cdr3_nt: TGCGCCAGCAGCCCTCCCGGGACCCTCGGAAACACCATATATTTT
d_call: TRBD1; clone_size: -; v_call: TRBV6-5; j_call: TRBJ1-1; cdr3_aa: CASSLDRDTEAFF; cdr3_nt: TGTGCCAGCAGTTTAGACAGGGACACTGAAGCTTTCTTT
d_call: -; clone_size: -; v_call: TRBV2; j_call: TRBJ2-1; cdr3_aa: CASRGRSGRSSYNEQFF; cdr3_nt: TGTGCCAGCAGGGGTCGCAGCGGGCGCAGCTCCTACAATGAGCAGTTCTTC
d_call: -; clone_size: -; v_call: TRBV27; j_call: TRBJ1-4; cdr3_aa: CASSLYPGDEKLFF; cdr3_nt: TGTGCCAGCAGTTTGTATCCAGGGGACGAAAAACTGTTTTTT
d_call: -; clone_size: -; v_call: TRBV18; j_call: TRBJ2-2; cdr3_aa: CASSPRPSTGSTPGELFF; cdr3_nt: TGTGCCAGCTCTCCAAGGCCATCCACAGGGTCTACCCCCGGGGAGCTGTTTTTT
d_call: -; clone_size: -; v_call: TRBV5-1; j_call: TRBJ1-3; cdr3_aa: CASSLGSSGNTIYF; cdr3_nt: TGCGCCAGCAGCTTGGGAAGCTCTGGAAACACCATATATTTT
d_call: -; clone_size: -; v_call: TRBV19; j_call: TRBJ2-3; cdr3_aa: CATSPGSSTDTQYF; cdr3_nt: TGTGCCACCTCCCCAGGGAGCTCCACAGATACGCAGTATTTT
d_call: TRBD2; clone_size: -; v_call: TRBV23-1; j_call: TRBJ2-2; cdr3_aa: CASSQSGGTSPNTGELFF; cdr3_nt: TGCGCCAGCAGTCAATCGGGGGGGACTAGCCCGAACACCGGGGAGCTGTTTTTT
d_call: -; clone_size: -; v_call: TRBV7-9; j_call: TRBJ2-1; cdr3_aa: CASSTGYRGLGGNEQFF; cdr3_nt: TGTGCCAGCAGCACCGGCTACAGGGGTCTCGGGGGGAATGAGCAGTTCTTC
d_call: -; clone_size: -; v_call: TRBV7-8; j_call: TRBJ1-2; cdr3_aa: CASSLRDRNYGYTF; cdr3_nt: TGTGCCAGCAGCTTAAGAGACAGGAACTATGGCTACACCTTC
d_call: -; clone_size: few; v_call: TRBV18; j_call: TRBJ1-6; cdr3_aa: CASSPGWNSPLHF; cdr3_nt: TGTGCCAGCTCACCTGGTTGGAATTCACCCCTCCACTTT
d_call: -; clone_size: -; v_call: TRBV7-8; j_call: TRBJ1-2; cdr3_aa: CASSSGPNYGYTF; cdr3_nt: TGTGCCAGCAGCTCCGGGCCAAACTATGGCTACACCTTC